The rows below give T cell receptor beta chains drawn from one sample of a study of blood T cells in healthy people across ages. TCRdb analysed the 5' RACE reads with MiXCR anew, one entry per CDR3 protein. The repertoire holds 1.2 million to 1.5 million distinct CDR3 sequences, with 42% as singletons. The material sequenced was blood. The receptors derive from a woman under 30 in good health. The CDR3 runs from the conserved cysteine through the conserved F or W. D genes are given only for firm matches. Rows may omit the clone size; those that give it use once, few, many or a size class.

CDR3 | DNA | J | length | D | size | V
CSVQINEKLFF | TGCAGCGTTCAAATTAATGAAAAACTGTTTTTT | TRBJ1-4 | 11 | . | . | TRBV29-1
CASSRPGAGANVLTF | TGTGCCAGCAGTCGCCCCGGGGCTGGGGCCAACGTCCTGACTTTC | TRBJ2-6 | 15 | . | . | TRBV7-2
CSAFPWTSGSLNEQFF | TGCAGTGCTTTCCCCTGGACTAGCGGGAGTTTAAATGAGCAGTTCTTC | TRBJ2-1 | 16 | TRBD2 | . | TRBV20-1
CSVEGFLYEQYF | TGCAGCGTTGAAGGGTTCTTATACGAGCAGTACTTC | TRBJ2-7 | 12 | . | few | TRBV29-1
CASSQAAGTSAYNEQYF | TGCGCCAGCAGCCAAGCCGCCGGGACTAGCGCATACAATGAGCAGTACTTC | TRBJ2-7 | 17 | TRBD2 | . | TRBV4-1
CASSELEQGFYGYTF | TGTGCCAGCAGTGAATTGGAACAGGGGTTCTATGGCTACACCTTC | TRBJ1-2 | 15 | TRBD1 | . | TRBV6-1
CASSSGTDNQPQHF | TGCGCCAGCAGCTCCGGGACAGACAATCAGCCCCAGCATTTT | TRBJ1-5 | 14 | TRBD1 | few | TRBV5-1
CASSGPSGGTTYEQYF | TGTGCCAGCAGTGGCCCTAGTGGAGGGACCACCTACGAGCAGTACTTC | TRBJ2-7 | 16 | . | . | TRBV6-4
CASRRRGGEMETQYF | TGTGCCAGCAGGAGGAGAGGGGGCGAGATGGAGACCCAGTACTTC | TRBJ2-5 | 15 | TRBD1 | . | TRBV6-1
CASSSNFAGEQGFF | TGCGCCAGCAGCTCAAACTTTGCGGGGGAGCAGGGGTTCTTC | TRBJ2-1 | 14 | TRBD2 | few | TRBV5-1
CASSHSYEQFF | TGTGCCAGCAGCCACAGCTATGAGCAGTTCTTC | TRBJ2-1 | 11 | . | . | TRBV3-1
CASSLGQYTQYF | TGTGCCAGCAGTTTGGGTCAATATACGCAGTATTTT | TRBJ2-3 | 12 | . | few | TRBV12-3/TRBV12-4
CSAGLAGVDDEQYF | TGCAGTGCTGGACTAGCGGGAGTCGACGACGAGCAGTACTTC | TRBJ2-7 | 14 | TRBD2 | few | TRBV20-1
CASSSSLNYEQYF | TGCGCCAGCAGCAGTTCATTAAACTACGAGCAGTACTTC | TRBJ2-7 | 13 | . | many | TRBV12-3/TRBV12-4
CASSVGGTGEYEQYF | TGTGCCAGCAGCGTAGGAGGGACAGGAGAATACGAGCAGTACTTC | TRBJ2-7 | 15 | TRBD1 | . | TRBV9
CSAPDPAGTQYF | TGCAGTGCCCCGGACCCAGCGGGTACGCAGTATTTT | TRBJ2-3 | 12 | . | many | TRBV20-1
CASSYTSPVVDEQYF | TGTGCCAGCAGTTACACTAGCCCGGTGGTGGACGAGCAGTACTTC | TRBJ2-7 | 15 | . | few | TRBV6-5
CAISEGSTEAFF | TGTGCCATCAGTGAGGGGTCCACTGAAGCTTTCTTT | TRBJ1-1 | 12 | . | few | TRBV10-3
CSVGRQQETQYF | TGCAGCGTTGGTAGGCAGCAAGAGACCCAGTACTTC | TRBJ2-5 | 12 | . | once | TRBV29-1
CAGTQREGRSYEQYF | TGTGCCGGGACCCAACGGGAGGGCCGATCCTACGAGCAGTACTTC | TRBJ2-7 | 15 | TRBD2 | few | TRBV6-5
CSVVTGSYEQYF | TGCAGCGTGGTCACAGGCTCCTACGAGCAGTACTTC | TRBJ2-7 | 12 | . | . | TRBV29-1
CASSPSPQGEGEQFF | TGTGCCAGCAGCCCAAGTCCACAGGGGGAGGGTGAGCAGTTCTTC | TRBJ2-1 | 15 | . | . | TRBV4-2
CASSGGAKNIQYF | TGTGCCAGCAGCGGGGGGGCCAAAAACATTCAGTACTTC | TRBJ2-4 | 13 | . | . | TRBV9
CASSSRTSGREDNEQFF | TGCGCCAGCAGCTCCCGGACTAGCGGGAGGGAGGACAATGAGCAGTTCTTC | TRBJ2-1 | 17 | TRBD2 | . | TRBV5-1
CASGETANTGELFF | TGTGCCAGCGGGGAGACAGCGAACACCGGGGAGCTGTTTTTT | TRBJ2-2 | 14 | . | few | TRBV14
CATGTVPYGQYF | TGCGCCACGGGGACTGTACCATACGGGCAGTACTTC | TRBJ2-4 | 12 | . | . | TRBV6-5
CASSPRGEPESLKKTQYF | TGTGCCAGCAGCCCCCGAGGAGAGCCAGAGTCCTTGAAGAAGACCCAGTACTTC | TRBJ2-5 | 18 | . | . | TRBV9
CASSLIGGWDAEAFF | TGTGCCAGCAGCTTAATCGGTGGATGGGACGCTGAAGCTTTCTTT | TRBJ1-1 | 15 | . | . | TRBV7-9
CASSHRTSGGHNEQFF | TGTGCCAGCAGCCATCGGACTAGCGGGGGCCACAATGAGCAGTTCTTC | TRBJ2-1 | 16 | TRBD2 | . | TRBV3-1
CASSHDSTDTQYF | TGTGCCAGCAGTCACGACAGCACAGATACGCAGTATTTT | TRBJ2-3 | 13 | . | many | TRBV25-1
CASSSYERGGLTRSYEQYF | TGTGCCAGCAGTTCCTACGAGCGAGGGGGTTTAACCCGCAGCTACGAGCAGTACTTC | TRBJ2-7 | 19 | . | once | TRBV28
CASSPRSGTGLETQYF | TGTGCCAGCAGTCCTAGGTCCGGGACAGGGTTGGAGACCCAGTACTTC | TRBJ2-5 | 16 | TRBD1 | . | TRBV12-3/TRBV12-4
CSVPLGGRQYF | TGCAGTGTTCCACTAGGAGGGCGGCAGTACTTC | TRBJ2-5 | 11 | . | . | TRBV20-1
CSVDTSGAFYNEQFF | TGCAGCGTTGACACTAGCGGGGCCTTTTACAATGAGCAGTTCTTC | TRBJ2-1 | 15 | TRBD2 | few | TRBV29-1
CASSQDEDSPLFGNTIYF | TGCGCCAGCAGCCAAGATGAGGACAGTCCTCTCTTTGGAAACACCATATATTTT | TRBJ1-3 | 18 | . | . | TRBV4-1
CASSLRGGGETQYF | TGTGCCAGCAGTTTAAGGGGGGGCGGAGAGACCCAGTACTTC | TRBJ2-5 | 14 | . | few | TRBV28
CASSFVLQGSHRGEAFF | TGTGCCAGCAGTTTCGTCCTTCAGGGTAGCCACCGAGGGGAAGCTTTCTTT | TRBJ1-1 | 17 | . | . | TRBV12-3/TRBV12-4
CASSQEGAYYTGELFF | TGCGCCAGCAGCCAAGAAGGGGCTTACTACACCGGGGAGCTGTTTTTT | TRBJ2-2 | 16 | . | . | TRBV4-1
CASSTRQYTKDTQYF | TGCGCCAGCAGCACCCGACAGTACACCAAAGATACGCAGTATTTT | TRBJ2-3 | 15 | . | few | TRBV5-1
CSARVRGRETQYF | TGCAGTGCTAGAGTCCGGGGCCGCGAGACCCAGTACTTC | TRBJ2-5 | 13 | . | . | TRBV20-1
CAWKGRGPQHF | TGTGCCTGGAAGGGACGTGGGCCCCAGCATTTT | TRBJ1-5 | 11 | . | few | TRBV30
CASSRLLAGESREQYF | TGTGCCAGCAGCCGACTCCTAGCGGGAGAGTCCCGCGAGCAGTACTTC | TRBJ2-7 | 16 | TRBD2 | . | TRBV7-9
CSARDSRQGGDTQYF | TGCAGTGCTAGAGATTCGAGACAGGGCGGAGATACGCAGTATTTT | TRBJ2-3 | 15 | TRBD1 | few | TRBV20-1
CATSADFGETQYF | TGTGCCACCAGCGCCGACTTCGGGGAGACCCAGTACTTC | TRBJ2-5 | 13 | . | . | TRBV15
CASSPGSVEAFF | TGTGCCAGCAGCCCAGGGAGCGTTGAAGCTTTCTTT | TRBJ1-1 | 12 | . | . | TRBV12-3/TRBV12-4
CSARDRGRNTEAFF | TGCAGTGCAAGGGACAGGGGGCGAAACACTGAAGCTTTCTTT | TRBJ1-1 | 14 | TRBD1 | few | TRBV20-1
CASSLTENPNEQYF | TGCGCCAGCAGCTTGACGGAGAACCCAAACGAGCAGTACTTC | TRBJ2-7 | 14 | . | . | TRBV5-1
CASSSQISRTSVTDTQYF | TGTGCCAGCAGCTCCCAAATCAGCAGGACTAGCGTCACAGATACGCAGTATTTT | TRBJ2-3 | 18 | TRBD2 | few | TRBV11-2
CAISDEGGHTEAFF | TGTGCCATCAGTGATGAGGGAGGGCACACTGAAGCTTTCTTT | TRBJ1-1 | 14 | . | few | TRBV10-3
CATSGRLAGGNEQFF | TGTGCCACCAGCGGAAGACTAGCGGGGGGCAATGAGCAGTTCTTC | TRBJ2-1 | 15 | TRBD2 | few | TRBV15
CVSALSRADSYEQYF | TGTGTTAGTGCCCTATCCCGGGCGGATTCCTACGAGCAGTACTTC | TRBJ2-7 | 15 | . | . | TRBV12-5
CASSYTGPNTGELFF | TGTGCCAGCAGTTATACAGGGCCGAACACCGGGGAGCTGTTTTTT | TRBJ2-2 | 15 | . | few | TRBV6-5
CASRDAGQIRGYTF | TGTGCCAGCAGAGACGCGGGACAGATCCGTGGCTACACCTTC | TRBJ1-2 | 14 | TRBD1 | few | TRBV6-2/TRBV6-3
CASSLQTSGVDEQYF | TGTGCCAGCAGCTTACAGACTAGCGGGGTAGACGAGCAGTACTTC | TRBJ2-7 | 15 | TRBD2 | . | TRBV11-2
CASSLQKGQEQFF | TGTGCCAGCAGTTTACAAAAGGGACAGGAGCAGTTCTTC | TRBJ2-1 | 13 | TRBD1 | . | TRBV27
CASSLAGSSTDTQYF | TGCGCCAGCAGCTTGGCCGGTAGTAGCACAGATACGCAGTATTTT | TRBJ2-3 | 15 | . | many | TRBV5-1
CSARYRTGANVLTF | TGCAGTGCTAGATATAGAACTGGGGCCAACGTCCTGACTTTC | TRBJ2-6 | 14 | . | few | TRBV20-1